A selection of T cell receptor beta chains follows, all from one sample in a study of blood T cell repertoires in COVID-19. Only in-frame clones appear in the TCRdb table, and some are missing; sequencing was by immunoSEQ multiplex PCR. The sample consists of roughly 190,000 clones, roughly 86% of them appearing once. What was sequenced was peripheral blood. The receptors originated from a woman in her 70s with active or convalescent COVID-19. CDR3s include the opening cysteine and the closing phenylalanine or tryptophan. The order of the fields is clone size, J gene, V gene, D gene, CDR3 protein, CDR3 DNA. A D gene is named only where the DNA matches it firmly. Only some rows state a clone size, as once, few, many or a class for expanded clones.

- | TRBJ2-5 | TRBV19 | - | CASSIAGPETQYF | TGTGCCAGTAGTATTGCAGGGCCGGAGACCCAGTACTTC
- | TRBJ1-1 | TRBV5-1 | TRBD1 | CASSRGQMNTEAFF | TGCGCCAGCAGCCGGGGACAGATGAACACTGAAGCTTTCTTT
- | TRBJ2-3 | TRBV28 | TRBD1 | CASSHGQGDTDTQYF | TGTGCCAGCAGCCACGGACAGGGGGACACAGATACGCAGTATTTT
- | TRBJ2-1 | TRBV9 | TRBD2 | CASSRLGEGRRNEQFF | TGTGCCAGCAGCCGATTGGGGGAGGGCCGACGGAATGAGCAGTTCTTC
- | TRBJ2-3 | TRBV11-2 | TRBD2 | CASSLTPGLAGGEDTQYF | TGTGCCAGCAGCTTAACCCCGGGACTAGCGGGAGGGGAAGATACGCAGTATTTT
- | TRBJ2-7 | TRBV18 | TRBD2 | CASSMSGSGTFSSYEQYF | TGTGCCAGCTCGATGTCTGGGAGCGGGACTTTCAGCTCCTACGAGCAGTACTTC
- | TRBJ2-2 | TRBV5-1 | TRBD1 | CASTPGDRNTGELFF | TGCGCCAGCACCCCAGGGGACAGAAACACCGGGGAGCTGTTTTTT
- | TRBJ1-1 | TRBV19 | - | CASSKDSGRHTEAFF | TGTGCCAGTAGTAAGGATTCCGGGAGGCACACTGAAGCTTTCTTT
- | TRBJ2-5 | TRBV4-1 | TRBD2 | CASSQGGGRWETQYF | TGCGCCAGCAGCCAAGGCGGGGGTAGATGGGAGACCCAGTACTTC
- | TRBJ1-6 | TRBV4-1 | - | CASSQQGQGPPNSPLHF | TGCGCCAGCAGCCAACAGGGACAAGGGCCCCCTAATTCACCCCTCCACTTT
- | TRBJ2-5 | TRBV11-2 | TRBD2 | CASSLSLAGGQETQYF | TGTGCCAGCAGCTTAAGTCTAGCGGGTGGGCAAGAGACCCAGTACTTC
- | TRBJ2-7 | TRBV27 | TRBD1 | CASSTKPGQNYEQYF | TGTGCCAGCAGTACTAAACCGGGACAGAACTACGAGCAGTACTTC
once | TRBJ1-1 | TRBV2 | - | CASSVPGEGEAFF | TGTGCCAGCAGTGTTCCAGGGGAAGGTGAAGCTTTCTTT
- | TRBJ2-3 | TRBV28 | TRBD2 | CACRGTTITDTQYF | TGTGCCTGCCGAGGGACTACCATCACAGATACGCAGTATTTT
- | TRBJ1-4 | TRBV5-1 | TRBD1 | CASSRSQGGIEKLFF | TGCGCCAGCAGCAGATCACAGGGGGGGATTGAAAAACTGTTTTTT
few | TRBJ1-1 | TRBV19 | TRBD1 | CASSMRTGKTEAFF | TGTGCCAGTAGTATGCGGACAGGGAAGACTGAAGCTTTCTTT
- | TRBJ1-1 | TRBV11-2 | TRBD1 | CASSWAGGTGFTEAFF | TGTGCCAGCAGCTGGGCGGGCGGGACAGGGTTCACTGAAGCTTTCTTT
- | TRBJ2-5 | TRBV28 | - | CASSSPRAEQETQYF | TGTGCCAGCAGTTCCCCGAGGGCAGAACAAGAGACCCAGTACTTC